This TCR beta chain is drawn from a study of cytomegalovirus exposure and HLA in healthy donors. The study ran its PCR with 60 Vbeta and 13 Jbeta primers. Repertoires were generated with immunoSEQ multiplex PCR, while TCRdb's copy carries only in-frame clones and drops some. Here the sample spans 140,000 or so clones, 75% to 80% being singletons. Notes on this clone: Its antigen is undetermined.

General study results and limits: Per a later analysis, 15,000 to 20,000 TCR beta sequences showed association with HLA alleles at 0.05 false discovery rate. The classifier was said to identify cytomegalovirus status with high specificity and sensitivity.

CDR3 length equals 14 residues. Germline CDR1 is SGHTA and CDR2 is FQGNSA. With V trimmed by 3 bases and J by 2 bases, 2 bases remained unmatched. The material sequenced was PBMCs. This TCR was sampled from a woman between 18 and 29 years old in good health and CMV-seropositive. The chain links TRBV7-2 to TRBJ2-7, with TRBD1 matching over 9 bases. This CDR3 is CASSFGQGTYEQYF. The DNA of the CDR3 is TGTGCCAGCAGCTTCGGACAGGGGACCTACGAGCAGTACTTC.